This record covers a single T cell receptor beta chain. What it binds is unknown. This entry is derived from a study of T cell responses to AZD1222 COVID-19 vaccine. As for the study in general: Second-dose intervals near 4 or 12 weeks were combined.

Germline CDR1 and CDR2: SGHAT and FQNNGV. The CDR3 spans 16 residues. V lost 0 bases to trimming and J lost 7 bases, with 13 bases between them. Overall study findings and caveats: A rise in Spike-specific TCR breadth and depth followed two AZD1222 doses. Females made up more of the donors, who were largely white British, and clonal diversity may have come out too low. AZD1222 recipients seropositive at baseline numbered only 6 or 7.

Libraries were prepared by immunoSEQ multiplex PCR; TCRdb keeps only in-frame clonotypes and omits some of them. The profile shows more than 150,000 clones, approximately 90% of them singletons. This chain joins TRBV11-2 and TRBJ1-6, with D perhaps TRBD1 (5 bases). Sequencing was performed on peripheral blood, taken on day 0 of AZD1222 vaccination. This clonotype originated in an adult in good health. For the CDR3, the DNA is TGTGCCAGCAGCTTAGATCGGCAGGGCGGCAATTCACCCCTCCACTTT. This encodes CASSLDRQGGNSPLHF.